This T cell receptor beta chain was sequenced during a study of CD8+ T cells in alopecia areata. Across the whole study: Patients received oral tofacitinib, 5 to 10 mg twice daily, for moderate-to-severe alopecia areata. Study-level results: Higher clonality was seen in lesional scalp than in normal scalp, especially in alopecia totalis/universalis.

Comment on this clone: Its specificity is unknown.

Following extraction, RNA underwent reverse transcription to cDNA, which served as the sequencing template. Profiling relied on immunoSEQ multiplex PCR, and the TCRdb table lists in-frame clones only, not all of them. The sample yields around 140,000 clones, approximately 51% seen once. The ends lost 5 bases at V and 5 bases at J; junction bases unmatched: 11. CDR1 SGHRS and CDR2 YFSETQ come from the germline V gene. This CDR3 comprises 15 residues. From alopecia areata patients, lesional scalp punch biopsies and peripheral blood were collected. CD4+ and CD8+ T cells were sorted from PBMCs stained for CD3, CD4 and CD8.

The chain joins TRBV5-1 to TRBJ2-7, with 9 nucleotides matching TRBD1. The specimen was CD4+ T cells sorted from blood, collected at week 0. This sequence was found in a human donor with alopecia areata. For the CDR3, the DNA is TGCGCCAGCAGGCCCGGGACAGGGATCAACCACGAGCAGTACTTC. Amino acid sequence: CASRPGTGINHEQYF.